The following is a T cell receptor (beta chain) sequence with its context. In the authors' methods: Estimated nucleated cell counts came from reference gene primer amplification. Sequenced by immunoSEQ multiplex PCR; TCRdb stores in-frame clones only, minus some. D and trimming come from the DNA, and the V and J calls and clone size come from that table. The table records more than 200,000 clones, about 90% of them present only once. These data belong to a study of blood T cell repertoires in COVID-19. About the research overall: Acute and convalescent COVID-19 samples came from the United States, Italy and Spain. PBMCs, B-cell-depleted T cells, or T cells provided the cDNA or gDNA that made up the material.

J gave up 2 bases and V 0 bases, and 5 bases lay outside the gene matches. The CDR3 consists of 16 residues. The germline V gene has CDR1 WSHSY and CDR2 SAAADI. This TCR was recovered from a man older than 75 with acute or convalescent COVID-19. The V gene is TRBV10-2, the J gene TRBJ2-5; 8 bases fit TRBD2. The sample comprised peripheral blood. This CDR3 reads CASSESGSGVQETQYF. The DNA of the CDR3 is TGCGCCAGCAGTGAGTCTGGTAGCGGGGTGCAAGAGACCCAGTACTTC.